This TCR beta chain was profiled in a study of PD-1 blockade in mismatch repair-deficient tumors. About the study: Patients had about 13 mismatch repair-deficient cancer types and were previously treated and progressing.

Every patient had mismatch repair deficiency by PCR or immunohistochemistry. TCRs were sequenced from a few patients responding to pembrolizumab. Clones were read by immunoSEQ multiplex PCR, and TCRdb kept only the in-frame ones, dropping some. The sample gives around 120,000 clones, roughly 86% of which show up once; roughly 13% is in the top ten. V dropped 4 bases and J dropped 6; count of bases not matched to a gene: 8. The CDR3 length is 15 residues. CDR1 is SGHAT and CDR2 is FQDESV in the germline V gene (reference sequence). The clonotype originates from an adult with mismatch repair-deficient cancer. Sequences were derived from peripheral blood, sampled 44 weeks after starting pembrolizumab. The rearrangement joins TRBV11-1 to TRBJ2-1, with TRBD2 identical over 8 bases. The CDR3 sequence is CASSSGGHDRNEQFF. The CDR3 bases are TGTGCCAGCAGCTCGGGAGGGCATGATCGCAATGAGCAGTTCTTC.